The 17 T cell receptor beta chains below all came from one sample that was sequenced in a study of CD8 T cells in Susac syndrome. Random hexamers were used to reverse transcribe an amount of about 0.45 to 1 ug RNA. TCRdb reprocessed the immunoSEQ multiplex PCR reads via MiXCR and lists one record per CDR3 protein. This sample carries about 190,000 distinct CDR3 sequences, 95% of them seen once, and the ten largest clones take approximately 0.089%. The source material was CD4+ T cells from PBMCs. These receptor sequences come from a human donor with Susac syndrome.

The chain joins TRBV7-2 to TRBJ1-4; the D is unclear. Trimming cost V 1 base and J 0 bases, with 6 bases left between them. The CDR3 is 15 residues long. Germline V gene sequence: CDR1 SGHTA, CDR2 FQGNSA. This CDR3 is CASSLEVATNEKLFF. CDR3 nucleotides: TGTGCCAGCAGCTTAGAGGTAGCAACTAATGAAAAACTGTTTTTT.

V usage is TRBV4-3 and J usage is TRBJ2-3; D possibly corresponds to TRBD2 (6 bases). V gave up 1 base and J gave up 0 bases, with 11 bases separating them. The V gene's germline CDR1 is LGHNA and CDR2 YSLEER. The CDR3 has 16 residues. CDR3 nucleotide sequence: TGCGCCAGCAGCCAAGCGACTAGTCCTAGCACAGATACGCAGTATTTT. It is translated as CASSQATSPSTDTQYF.

The chain combines TRBV5-1 with TRBJ2-7, with D perhaps TRBD2 (6 bases). V lost 4 bases and J 6 bases, leaving 14 bases between the germline ends. The CDR3 runs to 13 residues. Germline assignment: CDR1 SGHRS and CDR2 YFSETQ. This CDR3 is CASSLRERAEQYF. The CDR3 DNA reads as TGCGCCAGCAGCCTCCGGGAGAGGGCCGAGCAGTACTTC.

The chain links TRBV18 to TRBJ2-2, with TRBD2 identical over 8 bases. The CDR3 runs 15 residues. CDR1 and CDR2 from the germline V gene are KGHSH and LQKENI. V was clipped by 5 bases and J by 7 bases; unmatched bases: 9. This chain's CDR3 is CASSSNGGADGELFF. The CDR3 DNA follows: TGTGCCAGCTCATCGAACGGGGGGGCCGACGGGGAGCTGTTTTTT.

The rearrangement uses TRBV20-1 and TRBJ2-1; D possibly corresponds to TRBD2 (7 bases). V was cut by 1 base and J by 10 bases, with 14 bases left in between. Germline assignment: CDR1 DFQATT and CDR2 SNEGSKA (reference sequence). The CDR3 length is 13 residues. CDR3 bases: TGCAGTGCTAGAGTAGGGGGGGTGGTCGAGCAGTTCTTC. Translating gives CSARVGGVVEQFF.

V usage is TRBV20-1 and J usage is TRBJ1-3; D remains unclear. The CDR3 is 15 residues long. CDR1 DFQATT and CDR2 SNEGSKA come from the germline V gene (reference sequence). Trimming took 3 bases from V and 3 from J, leaving 15 bases between them. The CDR3 DNA reads TGCAGTGCTAGTGTCCCGAGTGGCTTTGGAAACACCATATATTTT. Translated, it gives CSASVPSGFGNTIYF.

Written as DNA, the CDR3 is TGTGCCAGCAGTAAGCGGGACAGGGGAATCGGCGAGCAGTACTTC. The encoded protein is CASSKRDRGIGEQYF. The chain uses TRBV6-1 and TRBJ2-7; 10 nucleotides line up with TRBD1. V trimming: 5 bases; J trimming: 6 bases; junction bases outside the gene matches: 10. The CDR3 consists of 15 residues. Germline CDR1 is MNHNS and CDR2 is SASEGT.

The rearrangement joins TRBV9 to TRBJ2-7; the D gene is possibly TRBD2 (5 bases). Germline V gene sequence: CDR1 SGDLS, CDR2 YYNGEE. Between the trimmed V and J ends, which lost 2 bases and 1 base, there was a span of 19 bases. The CDR3 is 17 amino acids. CDR3 nucleotide sequence: TGTGCCAGCAGCGTTCACCCCACGGACTGGGATTCCTACGAGCAGTACTTC. Encoded protein: CASSVHPTDWDSYEQYF.

The CDR3 is CASSLAGSREQYF. For the CDR3, the DNA is TGTGCCAGCAGCTTAGCAGGTTCCCGCGAGCAGTACTTC. This rearrangement joins TRBV7-8 to TRBJ2-7; D is ambiguous. The V gene's germline CDR1 is SGHVS and CDR2 FQNEAQ. The V and J ends lost 0 bases and 6 bases respectively, with 9 bases between them. The CDR3 loop spans 13 amino acids.

The V gene is TRBV9, the J gene TRBJ1-2; D remains unclear. Trimming removed 1 base from V and 4 bases from J, with 8 bases in between. Per germline, CDR1 SGDLS and CDR2 YYNGEE. The length of the CDR3 is 13 residues. The CDR3 region has the DNA TGTGCCAGCAGCGTACCCGGAACCTATGGCTACACCTTC. Translating it yields CASSVPGTYGYTF.

The genes are TRBV14 and TRBJ2-2; possibly TRBD1 or TRBD2 for D (6 bases each). V was pared by 1 base and J by 15 bases, with 18 bases between. The CDR3 spans 14 residues. Germline V gives CDR1 SGHDN, CDR2 FVKESK. CDR3 bases: TGTGCCAGCAGCCAAGCCCGGGGGCCCTCGATGGTGTTTTTT. Its translation is CASSQARGPSMVFF.

This clonotype was counted a single time. The rearrangement uses TRBV20-1 and TRBJ1-5, with D perhaps matching TRBD1 (5 bases). V was cut by 1 base and J by 1 base, with 17 bases left in between. Germline-derived CDR1 and CDR2 are DFQATT and SNEGSKA (reference sequence). The length of the CDR3 is 17 residues. In nucleotides, the CDR3 is TGCAGTGCTAGAGCATTTGGGCAGGGAGGGAGCAATCAGCCCCAGCATTTT. Protein product: CSARAFGQGGSNQPQHF.

The CDR3 sequence: CSVKRLGGLLSYGYTF. The CDR3 DNA is TGCAGCGTTAAACGTTTGGGGGGGTTGTTAAGCTATGGCTACACCTTC. This chain joins TRBV29-1 and TRBJ1-2, with D maybe TRBD1 (5 bases). CDR1 is SQVTM and CDR2 is ANQGSEA in the germline V gene. V gave up 5 bases and J gave up 4 bases, with 23 bases separating them. This CDR3 contains 16 residues.

The J gene is TRBJ1-5, the V gene TRBV19; 7 bases map to TRBD1. The CDR3 length is 16 residues. Germline assignment: CDR1 LNHDA and CDR2 SQIVND (reference sequence). With 3 bases clipped from V and 0 bases from J, the junction kept 5 bases outside the gene matches. The CDR3 DNA reads TGTGCCAGTAGTATGACCGGGACAGTTAGCAATCAGCCCCAGCATTTT. Translating it yields CASSMTGTVSNQPQHF. Full variable domain (outside the CDR3, taken from reference TRBV19 and TRBJ1-5): DGGITQSPKYLFRKEGQNVTLSCEQNLNHDAMYWYRQDPGQGLRLIYYSQIVNDFQKGDIAEGYSVSREKKESFPLTVTSAQKNPTAFYLCASSMTGTVSNQPQHFGDGTRLSIL.

CDR3: CSVDTGARANYGYTF. CDR3 nucleotides: TGCAGCGTAGACACAGGGGCCAGAGCTAACTATGGCTACACCTTC. The rearrangement joins TRBV29-1 to TRBJ1-2; 7 bases map to TRBD1. Germline assignment: CDR1 SQVTM and CDR2 ANQGSEA. V was clipped by 6 bases and J by 0 bases; unmatched bases: 10. The CDR3 runs to 15 residues.

This clonotype was recorded only once. V usage is TRBV5-1 and J usage is TRBJ2-5; 8 nucleotides agree with TRBD2. Germline values: CDR1 SGHRS, CDR2 YFSETQ. J was trimmed by 4 bases and V by 1 base; bases with no gene match: 15. CDR3 length equals 18 residues. This chain's CDR3 is CASSLRSGGRGLRETQYF. The CDR3 DNA reads as TGCGCCAGCAGCTTGAGGAGCGGGGGCAGAGGCCTTCGAGAGACCCAGTACTTC.

As regards this clonotype: An end of the junction differs from the germline gene, which may be a read error. This sequence joins TRBV7-9 and TRBJ1-2; D unclear. Germline CDR1 and CDR2: SEHNR and FQNEAQ (reference sequence). The CDR3 is 13 amino acids. The CDR3 spells CASSLAGSSLPSF. The CDR3 nucleotides read TGTGCCAGCAGCTTAGCGGGCAGTTCTCTACCCTCCTTC.